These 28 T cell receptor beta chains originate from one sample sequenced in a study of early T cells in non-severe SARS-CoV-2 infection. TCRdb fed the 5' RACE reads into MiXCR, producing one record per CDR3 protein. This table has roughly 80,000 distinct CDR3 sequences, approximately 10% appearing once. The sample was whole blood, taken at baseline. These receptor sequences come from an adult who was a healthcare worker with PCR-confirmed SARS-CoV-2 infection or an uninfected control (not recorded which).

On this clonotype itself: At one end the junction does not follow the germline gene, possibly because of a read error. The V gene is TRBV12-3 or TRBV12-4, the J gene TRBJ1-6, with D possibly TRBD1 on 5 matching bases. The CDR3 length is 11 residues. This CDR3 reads CASSLNQGLYF. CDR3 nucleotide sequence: TGTGCCAGCAGTTTAAACCAGGGCCTATACTTT.

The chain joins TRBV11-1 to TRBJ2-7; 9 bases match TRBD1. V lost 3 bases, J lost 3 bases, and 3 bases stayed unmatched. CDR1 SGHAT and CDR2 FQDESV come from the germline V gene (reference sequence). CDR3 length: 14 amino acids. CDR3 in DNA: TGTGCCAGCAGCTTGACAGGGGGGGGCTACGAGCAGTACTTC. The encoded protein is CASSLTGGGYEQYF.

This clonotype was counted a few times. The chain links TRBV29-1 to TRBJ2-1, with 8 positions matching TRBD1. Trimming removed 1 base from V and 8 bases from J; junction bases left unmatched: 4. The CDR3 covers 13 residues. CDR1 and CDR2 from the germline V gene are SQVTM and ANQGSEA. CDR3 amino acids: CSVEVTGADEQFF. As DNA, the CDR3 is TGCAGCGTTGAAGTGACAGGGGCGGATGAGCAGTTCTTC.

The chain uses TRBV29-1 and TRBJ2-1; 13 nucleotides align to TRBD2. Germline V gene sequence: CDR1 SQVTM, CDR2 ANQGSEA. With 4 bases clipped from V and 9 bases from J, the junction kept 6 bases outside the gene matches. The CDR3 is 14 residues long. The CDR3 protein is CSVAGLAGTGEQFF. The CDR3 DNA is TGCAGCGTTGCGGGACTAGCGGGGACGGGTGAGCAGTTCTTC.

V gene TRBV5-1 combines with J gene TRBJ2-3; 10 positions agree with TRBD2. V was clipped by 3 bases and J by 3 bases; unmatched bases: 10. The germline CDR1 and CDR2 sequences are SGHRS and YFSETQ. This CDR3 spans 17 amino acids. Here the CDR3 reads CASSSGLLAGATDTQYF. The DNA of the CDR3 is TGCGCCAGCAGCTCCGGACTTCTAGCGGGGGCAACAGATACGCAGTATTTT.

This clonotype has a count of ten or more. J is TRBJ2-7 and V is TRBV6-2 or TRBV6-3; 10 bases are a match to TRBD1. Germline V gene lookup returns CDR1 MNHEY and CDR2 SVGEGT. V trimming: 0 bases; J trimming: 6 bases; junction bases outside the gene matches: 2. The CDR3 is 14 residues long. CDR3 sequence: CASSYSDRGFEQYF. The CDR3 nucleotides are TGTGCCAGCAGTTACTCGGACAGGGGGTTCGAGCAGTACTTC.

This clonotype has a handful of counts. CDR3 in amino acids: CASNSGGIYNEQFF. As DNA, the CDR3 is TGTGCCAGCAATAGCGGGGGCATCTACAATGAGCAGTTCTTC. V gene TRBV3-1 combines with J gene TRBJ2-1; the match to TRBD2 covers 9 bases. CDR3 length equals 14 residues. From germline, CDR1 is LGHDT and CDR2 YNNKEL (reference sequence). Trimming took 7 bases from V and 3 from J; bases not matched to a gene: 4.

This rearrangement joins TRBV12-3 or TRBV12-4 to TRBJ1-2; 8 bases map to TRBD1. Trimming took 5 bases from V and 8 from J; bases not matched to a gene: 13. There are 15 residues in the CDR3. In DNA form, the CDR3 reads TGTGCCAGCAGTCCGAACCTCCAGGGGGCCGGCGGCTACACCTTC. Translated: CASSPNLQGAGGYTF.

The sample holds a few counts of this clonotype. This CDR3 is CASSYRGGADTQYF. The CDR3 DNA reads TGTGCCAGCAGTTATCGGGGGGGGGCTGATACGCAGTATTTT. The chain combines TRBV6-5 with TRBJ2-3; 8 positions agree with TRBD2. The V gene end was trimmed by 3 bases and the J gene end by 6 bases; junction bases not matched to a gene: 5. The CDR3 loop spans 14 amino acids. Germline assignment: CDR1 MNHEY and CDR2 SVGAGI.

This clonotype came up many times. CDR3 protein: CASSRDTSTDTQYF. In DNA form, the CDR3 reads TGTGCCAGCAGTCGGGACACCAGCACAGATACGCAGTATTTT. The rearrangement joins TRBV6-1 to TRBJ2-3, with a tentative D call TRBD1 (6 bases). The germline gives CDR1 MNHNS, CDR2 SASEGT. V shed 5 bases and J shed 0 bases, with 9 bases lying between them. The CDR3 is made up of 14 amino acids.

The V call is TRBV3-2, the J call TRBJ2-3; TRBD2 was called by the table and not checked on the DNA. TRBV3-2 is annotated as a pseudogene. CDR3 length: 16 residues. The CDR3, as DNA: TGTGCCAGCAGCCCCCTTTCGGGGGGGCCTCCAGATACGCAGTATTTT. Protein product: CASSPLSGGPPDTQYF.

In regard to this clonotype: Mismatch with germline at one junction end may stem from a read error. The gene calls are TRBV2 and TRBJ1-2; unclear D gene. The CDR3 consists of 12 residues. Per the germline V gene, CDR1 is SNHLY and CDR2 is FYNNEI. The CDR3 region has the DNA TGTGTCAGCAATCAGGCAAACTATGGCTACACCTTC. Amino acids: CVSNQANYGYTF. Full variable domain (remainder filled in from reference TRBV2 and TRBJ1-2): EPEVTQTPSHQVTQMGQEVILRCVPISNHLYFYWYRQILGQKVEFLVSFYNNEISEKSEIFDDQFSVERPDGSNFTLKIRSTKLEDSAMYFCVSNQANYGYTFGSGTRLTVV.

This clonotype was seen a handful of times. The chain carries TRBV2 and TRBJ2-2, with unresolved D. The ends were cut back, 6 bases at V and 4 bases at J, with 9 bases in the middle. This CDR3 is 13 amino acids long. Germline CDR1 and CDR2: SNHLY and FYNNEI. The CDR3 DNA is TGTGCCAGCAGCCACACATCCACCGGGGAGCTGTTTTTT. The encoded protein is CASSHTSTGELFF.

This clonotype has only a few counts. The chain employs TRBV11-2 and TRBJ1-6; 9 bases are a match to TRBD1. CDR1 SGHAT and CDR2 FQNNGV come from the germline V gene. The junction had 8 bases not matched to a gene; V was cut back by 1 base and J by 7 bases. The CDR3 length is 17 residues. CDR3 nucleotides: TGTGCCAGCAGCTTAGTGGGACAGGGATTGGTAAATTCACCCCTCCACTTT. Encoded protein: CASSLVGQGLVNSPLHF.

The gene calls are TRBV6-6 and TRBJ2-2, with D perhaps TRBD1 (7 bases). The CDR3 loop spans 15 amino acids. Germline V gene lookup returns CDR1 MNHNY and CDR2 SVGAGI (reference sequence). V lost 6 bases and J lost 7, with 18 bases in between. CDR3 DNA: TGTGCCAGCAGCCAGAGGAGGGGGCGGAGCGGGGAGCTGTTTTTT. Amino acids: CASSQRRGRSGELFF.

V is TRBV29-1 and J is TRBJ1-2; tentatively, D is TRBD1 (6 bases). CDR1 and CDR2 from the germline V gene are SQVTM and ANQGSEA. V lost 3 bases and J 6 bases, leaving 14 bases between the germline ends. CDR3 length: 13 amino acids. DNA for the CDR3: TGCAGCGTTGATCCAACAGGGTTCGATGGCTACACCTTC. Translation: CSVDPTGFDGYTF.

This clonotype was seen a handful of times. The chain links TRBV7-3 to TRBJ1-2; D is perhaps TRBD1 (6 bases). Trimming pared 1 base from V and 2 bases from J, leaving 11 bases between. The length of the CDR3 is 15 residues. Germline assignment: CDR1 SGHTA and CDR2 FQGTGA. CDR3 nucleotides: TGTGCCAGCAGCTTAAATCAGGGGACGAACTATGGCTACACCTTC. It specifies CASSLNQGTNYGYTF.

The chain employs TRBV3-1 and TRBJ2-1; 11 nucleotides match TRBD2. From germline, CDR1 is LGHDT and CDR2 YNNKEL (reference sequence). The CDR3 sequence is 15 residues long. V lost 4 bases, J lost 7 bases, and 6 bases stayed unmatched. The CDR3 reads CASSRGLAAMNEQFF. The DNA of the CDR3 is TGTGCCAGCAGCCGGGGACTAGCGGCTATGAATGAGCAGTTCTTC.

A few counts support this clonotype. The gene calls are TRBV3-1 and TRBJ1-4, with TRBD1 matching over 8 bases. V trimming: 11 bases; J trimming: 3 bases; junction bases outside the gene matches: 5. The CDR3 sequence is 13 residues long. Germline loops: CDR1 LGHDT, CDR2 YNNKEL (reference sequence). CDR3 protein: CAAQDRANEKLFF. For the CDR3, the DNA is TGTGCCGCACAGGACAGGGCTAATGAAAAACTGTTTTTT.

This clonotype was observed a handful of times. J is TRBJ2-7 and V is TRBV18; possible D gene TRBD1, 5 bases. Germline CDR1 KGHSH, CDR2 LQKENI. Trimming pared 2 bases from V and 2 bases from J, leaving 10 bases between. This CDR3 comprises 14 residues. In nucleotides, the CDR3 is TGTGCCAGCTCACCATCAGGGATTACCTACGAGCAGTACTTC. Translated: CASSPSGITYEQYF. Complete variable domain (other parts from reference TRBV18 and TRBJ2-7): NAGVMQNPRHLVRRRGQEARLRCSPMKGHSHVYWYRQLPEEGLKFMVYLQKENIIDESGMPKERFSAEFPKEGPSILRIQQVVRGDSAAYFCASSPSGITYEQYFGPGTRLTVT.

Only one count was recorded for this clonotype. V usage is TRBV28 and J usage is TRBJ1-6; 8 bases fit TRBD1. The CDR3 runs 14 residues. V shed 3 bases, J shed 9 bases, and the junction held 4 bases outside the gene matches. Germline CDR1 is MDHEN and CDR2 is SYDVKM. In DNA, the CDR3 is TGTGCCAGCAGTTTGACAGGGGCTAGTTCACCCCTCCACTTT. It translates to CASSLTGASSPLHF.

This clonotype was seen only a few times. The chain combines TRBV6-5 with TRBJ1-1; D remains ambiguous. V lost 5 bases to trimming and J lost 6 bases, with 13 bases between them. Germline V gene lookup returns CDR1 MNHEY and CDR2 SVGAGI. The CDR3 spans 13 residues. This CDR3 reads CASSRDKSAEAFF. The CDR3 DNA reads TGTGCCAGCAGTCGAGATAAGAGCGCTGAAGCTTTCTTT.

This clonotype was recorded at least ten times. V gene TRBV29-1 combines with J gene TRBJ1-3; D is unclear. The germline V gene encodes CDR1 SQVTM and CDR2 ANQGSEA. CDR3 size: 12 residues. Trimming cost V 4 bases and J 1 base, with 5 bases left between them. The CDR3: CSVVVSGNTIYF. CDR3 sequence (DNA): TGCAGCGTTGTAGTTTCTGGAAACACCATATATTTT.

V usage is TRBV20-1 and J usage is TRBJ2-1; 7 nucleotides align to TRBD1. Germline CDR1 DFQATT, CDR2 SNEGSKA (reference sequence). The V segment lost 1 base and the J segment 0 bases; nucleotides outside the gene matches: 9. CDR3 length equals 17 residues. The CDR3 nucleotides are TGCAGTGCTAGAGGCAACCCGACAGGGAACTCCTACAATGAGCAGTTCTTC. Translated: CSARGNPTGNSYNEQFF.

The CDR3 is CASRDPGGRTEQYF. Here the CDR3 DNA reads TGTGCCAGCAGGGACCCGGGGGGGCGAACCGAGCAGTACTTC. The chain has TRBV28 and TRBJ2-7; 8 bases map to TRBD2. The CDR3 is 14 residues long. Germline-derived CDR1 and CDR2 are MDHEN and SYDVKM. V shed 6 bases and J 6 bases; nucleotides not matched to a gene: 10. The entire variable domain, with the rest obtained from reference TRBV28 and TRBJ2-7, is as follows: DVKVTQSSRYLVKRTGEKVFLECVQDMDHENMFWYRQDPGLGLRLIYFSYDVKMKEKGDIPEGYSVSREKKERFSLILESASTNQTSMYLCASRDPGGRTEQYFGPGTRLTVT.

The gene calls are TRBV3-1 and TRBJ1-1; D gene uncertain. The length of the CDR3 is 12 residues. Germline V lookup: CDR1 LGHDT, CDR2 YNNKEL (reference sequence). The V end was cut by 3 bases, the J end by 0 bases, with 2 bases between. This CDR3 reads CASSQLNTEAFF. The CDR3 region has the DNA TGTGCCAGCAGCCAGCTGAACACTGAAGCTTTCTTT.

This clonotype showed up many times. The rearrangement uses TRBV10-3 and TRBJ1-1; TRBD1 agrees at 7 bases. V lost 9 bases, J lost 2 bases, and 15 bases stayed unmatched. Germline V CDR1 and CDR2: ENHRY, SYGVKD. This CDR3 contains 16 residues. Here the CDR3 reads CAISDNLGQINTEAFF. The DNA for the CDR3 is TGTGCCATTTCCGATAACCTGGGACAGATAAACACTGAAGCTTTCTTT.

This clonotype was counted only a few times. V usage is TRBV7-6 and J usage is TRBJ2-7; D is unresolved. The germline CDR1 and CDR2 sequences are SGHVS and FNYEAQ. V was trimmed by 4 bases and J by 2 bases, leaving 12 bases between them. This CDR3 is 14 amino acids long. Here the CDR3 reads CASSSIRRPYEQYF. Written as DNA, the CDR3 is TGTGCCAGCAGCTCCATTCGACGGCCCTACGAGCAGTACTTC.